This T cell receptor (beta chain) was captured in a study of CD4+ T cells in melanoma. Germline V lookup: CDR1 MNHEY, CDR2 SMNVEV (reference sequence). The CDR3 consists of 13 residues. With 0 bases removed from V and 4 bases from J, the gap between germline ends came to 7 bases. General observations from the study: A reported correlation linked neoantigen-specific CD4+ T cells to CD8+, macrophage and B cell function. In melanoma, neoantigen-specific CD4+ T cells reportedly differed in differentiation state.

Note on this clone: What it binds is unknown.

Libraries were prepared by immunoSEQ multiplex PCR; TCRdb keeps only in-frame clonotypes and omits some of them. The table lists approximately 47,000 clones, about 91% of them singletons, with roughly 12% in the top ten. The receptor was isolated from a human donor with melanoma. The rearrangement joins TRBV27 to TRBJ2-7; D unclear. The sequenced material came from peripheral blood. In DNA, the CDR3 is TGTGCCAGCAGTTTATCATGGGGTTACGAGCAGTACTTC. Its translation: CASSLSWGYEQYF.